This T cell receptor beta chain was sequenced for a study of blood T cell repertoires in COVID-19. Study-level information: T cells, B-cell-depleted T cells, or PBMCs provided the cDNA or gDNA that served as material.

The CDR3 runs to 13 residues. Trimming removed 0 bases at V and 10 bases at J, with 10 bases between. Germline V gives CDR1 MRHNA, CDR2 SNTAGT. Participant age was about 18 to 89 years, and participants resided in roughly 25 US areas. Which cohort a participant joined came from the clinical history participants gave. Produced via immunoSEQ multiplex PCR; TCRdb's table is partial and in-frame only. This sample has 200,000 to 300,000 clones, with more than 70% found just once. This chain connects TRBV6-4 to TRBJ2-1; no clear D. This clonotype was sampled from a woman between 35 and 50 years old with acute COVID-19. Sequencing input: PBMCs or T cells enriched from blood (not recorded which). This CDR3 reads CASSDSGALEQFF. The CDR3 region has the DNA TGTGCCAGCAGTGACTCGGGCGCTTTGGAGCAGTTCTTC.